The source of this TCR beta chain is a study of radiotherapy plus CTLA-4 blockade in lung cancer. Study as a whole: Of the patients, 15% to 20% showed objective responses and around 29% attained disease control.

Whole-study results and caveats: Reportedly, early blood T cell clone dynamics best predicted response, with interferon-beta.

Worth noting for this clone: The antigen remains undetermined.

The method was immunoSEQ multiplex PCR; TCRdb's version includes in-frame clones alone and lacks a portion of them. Of about 100,000 clones in the sample, about 80% were seen once. Germline CDR1 SEHNR, CDR2 FQNEAQ (reference sequence). The CDR3 length is 16 residues. J was trimmed by 4 bases and V by 5 bases; bases with no gene match: 8. The V gene is TRBV7-9, the J gene TRBJ1-3; 10 nucleotides agree with TRBD1. The sample in question was peripheral blood, obtained from a patient treated with radiotherapy plus ipilimumab. The TCR comes from a human donor with non-small cell lung cancer who had stable disease on radiotherapy plus ipilimumab. The CDR3 loop reads CASSPRDRGTGNTIYF. The CDR3 DNA is TGTGCCAGCAGCCCCCGGGACAGGGGAACCGGAAACACCATATATTTT.